This entry lists 4 T cell receptor beta chains sequenced from one sample in a study of T cell responses to AZD1222 COVID-19 vaccine. Profiled with immunoSEQ multiplex PCR; TCRdb holds only in-frame clones, not every one. The table includes around 77,000 clones, roughly 85% detected once. Specimen: peripheral blood, collected on day 0 of AZD1222 vaccination. The receptors were gathered from an adult in good health.

The chain carries TRBV5-1 and TRBJ1-1; the D gene is possibly TRBD1 (6 bases). The V end was cut by 0 bases, the J end by 7 bases, with 13 bases between. This CDR3 contains 14 residues. Germline lookup yields CDR1 SGHRS and CDR2 YFSETQ. CDR3 loop: CASSLGGRQNEAFF. The CDR3 DNA reads as TGCGCCAGCAGCTTGGGGGGGCGGCAGAATGAAGCTTTCTTT.

This chain joins TRBV18 and TRBJ1-1; 9 nucleotides align to TRBD1. CDR1 and CDR2 (germline): KGHSH, LQKENI. This CDR3 has 15 amino acids. Losses at the gene ends were 9 bases for V and 0 bases for J; bases not matched to a gene: 8. The chain's CDR3 is CASSLGTGMNTEAFF. CDR3 sequence (DNA): TGTGCCAGTTCTCTGGGGACAGGGATGAACACTGAAGCTTTCTTT.

Only one count was recorded for this clone. The chain carries TRBV7-9 and TRBJ2-5; D could derive from TRBD1 or TRBD2 (5 bases each). V was pared by 6 bases and J by 5 bases, with 19 bases between. The CDR3 covers 15 residues. The germline V gene encodes CDR1 SEHNR and CDR2 FQNEAQ (reference sequence). The CDR3 loop is CASSLEGTRGETQYF. For the CDR3, the DNA is TGTGCCAGCAGTCTCGAAGGGACGAGAGGGGAGACCCAGTACTTC.

In its sample, this clone was seen once. The V gene is TRBV5-6, the J gene TRBJ1-1, with a possible D match to TRBD1 (5 bases). The CDR3 length is 16 residues. V was clipped by 4 bases and J by 1 base, with 17 bases between them. Germline V CDR1 and CDR2: SGHDT, YYEEEE. The CDR3 loop reads CASSTGTEGTNTEAFF. The CDR3 coding sequence is TGTGCCAGCAGCACCGGGACGGAGGGGACGAACACTGAAGCTTTCTTT.